The present TCR beta chain was sequenced within a study of cytomegalovirus exposure and HLA in healthy donors. Broader study findings: Most TCR sequences proved rare, with some public TCRs found in many donors. There were 160 or so TCR beta chains listed as cytomegalovirus-associated.

Donors in the study were healthy people who gave bone marrow. The junction had 8 bases not matched to a gene; V was cut back by 6 bases and J by 6 bases. The CDR3 sequence is 13 residues long. Germline CDR1 is MNHEY and CDR2 is SMNVEV (reference sequence). About this clone: Its antigen is not identified.

13 Jbeta primers and 60 Vbeta primers were used for the PCR. In the authors' methods: Roughly 11 million shared chains were among about 80 million unique TCR beta chains counted in a later analysis. Data came from immunoSEQ multiplex PCR; TCRdb stores just in-frame clones and leaves some out. V, J and clone size are those of that table, while D and trimming were read from the DNA. Here the sample spans about 120,000 clones, about four fifths being singletons. The rearrangement joins TRBV27 to TRBJ2-7, with TRBD1 matching 7 bases. Sequencing was performed on PBMCs. The clonotype originates from a woman between 40 and 55 years old in good health and CMV-seropositive. The CDR3 coding sequence is TGTGCCAGCAGCACAGGGGTTTTGGTCGAGCAGTACTTC. This sequence encodes CASSTGVLVEQYF.